The T cell receptor (beta chain) under discussion was sequenced for a study of blood T cell repertoires in COVID-19. Study information: COVID-19 samples collected from the United States, Italy and Spain covered acute and convalescent phases. Sources were T cells, B-cell-depleted T cells, or PBMCs; the material itself was cDNA or gDNA.

This CDR3 has 13 amino acids. In germline, CDR1 is SGHTA, CDR2 FQGNSA. Trimming took off 2 bases at V and 5 bases at J, with 10 bases between the two ends. How the authors handled the data: For nucleated cells, counts were estimated from reference gene primer amplification. TCRdb's copy holds only in-frame clones and misses some; the assay was immunoSEQ multiplex PCR. The D gene and trimming were derived from the DNA, and the V and J assignments and clone size from that table. The table lists about 220,000 clones, approximately 82% of them singletons, with 3.5% to 4% in the top ten. The receptor comes from a woman older than 75 with acute or convalescent COVID-19. The source material was peripheral blood. This rearrangement joins TRBV7-2 to TRBJ2-7; perhaps TRBD2 as D (5 bases). The CDR3 DNA reads TGTGCCAGCAGCTTATATGGAGGTAACGAGCAGTACTTC. This gives the protein CASSLYGGNEQYF.